Detailed here is one T cell receptor (beta chain). Original handling: Estimation of nucleated cell counts relied on the amplification of reference gene primers. Method: immunoSEQ multiplex PCR; TCRdb's copy keeps in-frame clones and lacks some. V, J and clone size are those of that table, while D and trimming were read from the DNA. Among about 130,000 clones listed, over 60% were seen once. The sample comes from a study of blood T cell repertoires in COVID-19. Overall study: Sources were T cells, B-cell-depleted T cells, or PBMCs; the material itself was cDNA or gDNA.

V trimming: 0 bases; J trimming: 5 bases; junction bases outside the gene matches: 0. Looked up from germline, CDR1 is SGHAT and CDR2 is FQNNGV. There are 13 residues in the CDR3. The chain combines TRBV11-2 with TRBJ2-5; 7 positions agree with TRBD1. Sequenced: peripheral blood. The source is a woman in her 70s with acute or convalescent COVID-19. CDR3 DNA sequence: TGTGCCAGCAGCTTAGACAGGGGGGAGACCCAGTACTTC. It translates to CASSLDRGETQYF.